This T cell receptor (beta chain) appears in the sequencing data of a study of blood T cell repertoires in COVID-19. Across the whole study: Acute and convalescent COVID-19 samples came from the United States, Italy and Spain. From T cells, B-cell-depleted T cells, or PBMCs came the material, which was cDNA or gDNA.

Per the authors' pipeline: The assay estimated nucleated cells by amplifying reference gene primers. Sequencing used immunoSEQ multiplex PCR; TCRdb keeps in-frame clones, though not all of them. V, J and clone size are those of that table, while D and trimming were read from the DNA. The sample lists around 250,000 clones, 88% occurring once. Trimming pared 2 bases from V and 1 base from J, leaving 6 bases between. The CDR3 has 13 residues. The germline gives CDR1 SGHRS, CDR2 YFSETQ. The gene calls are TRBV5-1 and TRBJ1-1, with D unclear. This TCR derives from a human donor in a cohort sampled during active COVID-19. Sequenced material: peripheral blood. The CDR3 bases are TGCGCCAGCAGCTTTACAGAGAACACTGAAGCTTTCTTT. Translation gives CASSFTENTEAFF.